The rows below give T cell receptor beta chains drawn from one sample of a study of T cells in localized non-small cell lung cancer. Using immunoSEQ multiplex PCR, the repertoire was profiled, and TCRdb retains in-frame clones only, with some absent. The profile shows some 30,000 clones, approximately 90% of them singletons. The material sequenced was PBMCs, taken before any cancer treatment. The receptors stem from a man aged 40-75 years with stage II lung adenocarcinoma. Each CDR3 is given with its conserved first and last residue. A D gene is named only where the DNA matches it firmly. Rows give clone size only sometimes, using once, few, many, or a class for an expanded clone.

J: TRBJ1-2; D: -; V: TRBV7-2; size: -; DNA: TGTGCCAGCAGCCCCAGGGAGGCCGGAATTAGCTATGGCTACACCTTC; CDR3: CASSPREAGISYGYTF
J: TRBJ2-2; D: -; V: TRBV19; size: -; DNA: TGTGCCAGTAGTATGGGGGTCCCCGGGGAGCTGTTTTTT; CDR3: CASSMGVPGELFF
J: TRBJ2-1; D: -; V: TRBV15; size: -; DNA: TGTGCCACCAGCAGGGCTAGCCCGGTCTACAATGAGCAGTTCTTC; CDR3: CATSRASPVYNEQFF
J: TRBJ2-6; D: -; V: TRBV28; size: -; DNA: TGTGCCATTTGCGAAGGGGCCTCGGGGGCCAACGTCCTGACTTTC; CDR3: CAICEGASGANVLTF
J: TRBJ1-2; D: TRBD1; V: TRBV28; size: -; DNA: TGTGCCAGCGTCCGACAGGGGCCCCTCTATGGCTACACCTTC; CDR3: CASVRQGPLYGYTF
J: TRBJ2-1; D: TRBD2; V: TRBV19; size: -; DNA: TGTGCCAGTAGACCAGATGAGCGGACTAGCGGGGATTACAATGAGCAGTTCTTC; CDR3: CASRPDERTSGDYNEQFF
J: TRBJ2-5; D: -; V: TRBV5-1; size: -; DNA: TGCGCCAGCAGCTCCGGTGGGGACGAGACCCAGTACTTC; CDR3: CASSSGGDETQYF
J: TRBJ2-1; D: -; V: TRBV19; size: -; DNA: TGTGCCAGTAGTGTCTATACTTCGTACAATGAGCAGTTCTTC; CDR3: CASSVYTSYNEQFF
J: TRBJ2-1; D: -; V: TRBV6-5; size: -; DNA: TGTGCCAGCAGTTTCCGTACCGGGGGTAGCAATGAGCAGTTCTTC; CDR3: CASSFRTGGSNEQFF
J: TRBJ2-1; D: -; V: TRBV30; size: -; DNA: TGTGCCTGGAGTCCGTCCGGGGAGTGGCCGTTCTTC; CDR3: CAWSPSGEWPFF
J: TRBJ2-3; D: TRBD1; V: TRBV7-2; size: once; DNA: TGTGCCAGCACCCTGGGACAGGCAAATCTCAATACGCAGTATTTT; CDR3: CASTLGQANLNTQYF
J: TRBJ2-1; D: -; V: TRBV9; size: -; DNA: TGTGCCAGCAGCGTAGCTGGTGCAGGGAATGAGCAGTTCTTC; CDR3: CASSVAGAGNEQFF
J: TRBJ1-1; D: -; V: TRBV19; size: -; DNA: TGTGCCAGTATCAGTCAGACCAGCGGGAACACTGAAGCTTTCTTT; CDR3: CASISQTSGNTEAFF
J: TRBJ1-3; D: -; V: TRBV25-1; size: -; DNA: TGTGCCAGCAGTGAAAAGAGTATTAGTGGAAACACCATATATTTT; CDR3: CASSEKSISGNTIYF
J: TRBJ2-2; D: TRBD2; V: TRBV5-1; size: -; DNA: TGCGCCAGCAGTTCCCCTAGCGGGAGAGCCACCGGGGAGCTGTTTTTT; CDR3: CASSSPSGRATGELFF
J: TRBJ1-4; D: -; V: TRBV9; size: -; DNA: TGTGCCAGCAGCGCGGCTACGGGGTCTAGTAAAGAAAAACTGTTTTTT; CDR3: CASSAATGSSKEKLFF
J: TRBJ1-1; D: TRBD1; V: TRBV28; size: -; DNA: TGTGCCAGCACCCAAGGGGGCGAAGCTTTCTTT; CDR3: CASTQGGEAFF
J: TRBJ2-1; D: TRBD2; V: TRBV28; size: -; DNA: TGTGCCAGCGAGGGGACTAGCGGTTACAATGAGCAGTTCTTC; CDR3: CASEGTSGYNEQFF
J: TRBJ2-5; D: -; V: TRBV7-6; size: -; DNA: TGTGCCAGCAGCTCCGGGCAAGTCGAGACCCAGTACTTC; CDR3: CASSSGQVETQYF
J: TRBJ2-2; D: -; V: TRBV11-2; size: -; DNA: TGTGCCAGCAGCTTCAGGCCCGCGAACACCGGGGAGCTGTTTTTT; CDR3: CASSFRPANTGELFF
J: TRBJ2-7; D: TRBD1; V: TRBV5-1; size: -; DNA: TGCGCCAGCAGCTTGCGGCAGGGGGCACCCCACGAGCAGTACTTC; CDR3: CASSLRQGAPHEQYF
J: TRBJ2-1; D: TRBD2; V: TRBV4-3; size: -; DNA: TGCGCCAGCAGCCAAGATAAGGGGACTAGCGGGAGTTTGGAGCAGTTCTTC; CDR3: CASSQDKGTSGSLEQFF
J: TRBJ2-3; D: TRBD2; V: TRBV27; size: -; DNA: TGTGCCAGCAGTTCCGGGACTAGCAGTCGCACAGATACGCAGTATTTT; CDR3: CASSSGTSSRTDTQYF
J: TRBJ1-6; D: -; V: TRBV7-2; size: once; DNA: TGTGCCAGCAGCTTAGGTGGGGGTTCACCCCTCCACTTT; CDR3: CASSLGGGSPLHF
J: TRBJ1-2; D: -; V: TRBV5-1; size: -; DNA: TGCGCCAGCAGCTTCAATAGATTGGATGGCTACACCTTC; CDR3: CASSFNRLDGYTF
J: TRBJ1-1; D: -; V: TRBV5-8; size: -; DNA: TGTGCCAGCAGCTTGATATTAGAAGCTTTCTTT; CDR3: CASSLILEAFF
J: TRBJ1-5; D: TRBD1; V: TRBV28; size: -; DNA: TGTGCCAGCAGTTTGCGGACAGGGGGCAATCAGCCCCAGCATTTT; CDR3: CASSLRTGGNQPQHF
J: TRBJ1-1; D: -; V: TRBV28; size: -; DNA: TGTGCCAGCAGTGTAGGGGGGGACACTGAAGCTTTCTTT; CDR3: CASSVGGDTEAFF
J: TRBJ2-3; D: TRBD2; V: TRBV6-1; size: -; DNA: TGTGCCAGCAGTGAGGAGGCGGGAGGATTCACAGATACGCAGTATTTT; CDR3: CASSEEAGGFTDTQYF
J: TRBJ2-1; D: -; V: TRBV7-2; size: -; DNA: TGTGCCAGCAGTCAGTCACAGTGGAGCTCCTACAATGAGCAGTTCTTC; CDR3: CASSQSQWSSYNEQFF
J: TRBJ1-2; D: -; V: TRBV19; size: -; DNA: TGTGCCAGTAGTATAGTCAACTATGGCTACACCTTC; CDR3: CASSIVNYGYTF
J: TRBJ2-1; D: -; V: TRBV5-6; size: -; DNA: TGTGCCAGCAGGTTCCGGGGCAAGATCTACAATGAGCAGTTCTTC; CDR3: CASRFRGKIYNEQFF
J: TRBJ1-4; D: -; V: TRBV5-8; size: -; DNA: TGTGCCAGCAGCCAGTTCACTAGGACAGCGGGAGAAAAACTGTTTTTT; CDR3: CASSQFTRTAGEKLFF
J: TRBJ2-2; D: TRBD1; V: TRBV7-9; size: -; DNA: TGTGCCAGCAGCTCCGGTACAGGGGGTAACGCCGGGGAGCTGTTTTTT; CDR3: CASSSGTGGNAGELFF
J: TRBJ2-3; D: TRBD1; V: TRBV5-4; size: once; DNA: TGTGCCAGCAGCCTGGACAGGGGGGGGACAGATACGCAGTATTTT; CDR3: CASSLDRGGTDTQYF
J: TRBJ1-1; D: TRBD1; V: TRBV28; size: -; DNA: TGTGCCAGCAGTACTTACCCCGCTGGAGACAGGGGGGGCACTGAAGCTTTCTTT; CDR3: CASSTYPAGDRGGTEAFF
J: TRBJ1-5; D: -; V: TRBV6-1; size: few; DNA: TGTGCCAGCAGTGAACTGGGTTTAAGTCAGCCCCAGCATTTT; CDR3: CASSELGLSQPQHF
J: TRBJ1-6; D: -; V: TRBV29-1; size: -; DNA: TGCAGCGTTCGGACTGACTCCTATAATTCACCCCTCCACTTT; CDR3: CSVRTDSYNSPLHF
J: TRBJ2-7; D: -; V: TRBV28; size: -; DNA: TGTGCCAGCAGTTTAGGAGGAAACGAGCAGTACTTC; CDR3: CASSLGGNEQYF
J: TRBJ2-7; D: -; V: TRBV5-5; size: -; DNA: TGTGCCAGCAGCTTGCCAGGGTTTAACGAGCAGTACTTC; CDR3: CASSLPGFNEQYF
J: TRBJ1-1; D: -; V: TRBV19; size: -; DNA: TGTGCCAGTAGCCCGACAGCCATGAACACTGAAGCTTTCTTT; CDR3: CASSPTAMNTEAFF
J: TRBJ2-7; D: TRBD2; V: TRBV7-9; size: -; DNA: TGTGCCAGCAGCTTAGCAGGTCGGGGGGTGGACGAGCAGTACTTC; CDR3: CASSLAGRGVDEQYF
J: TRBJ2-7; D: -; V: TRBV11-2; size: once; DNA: TGTGCCAGCAGCAGGGAGGCCGATCGCGAGCAGTACTTC; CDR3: CASSREADREQYF
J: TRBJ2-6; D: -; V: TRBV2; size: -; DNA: TGTGCCAGCAGCGTCCCCGAGGGGGGTAGTAGGGCCAACGTCCTGACTTTC; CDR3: CASSVPEGGSRANVLTF
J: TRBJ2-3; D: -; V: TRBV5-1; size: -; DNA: TGCGCCAGCAGCTTGGTGGGGCAGGGGTTGGGAGATACGCAGTATTTT; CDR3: CASSLVGQGLGDTQYF